The present entry profiles one T cell receptor (beta chain) with its context. V was pared by 5 bases and J by 8 bases, with 7 bases of the junction left unmatched. Germline V gene sequence: CDR1 LNHNV, CDR2 YYDKDF (reference sequence). This CDR3 region has 13 residues. These data are taken from a study of T cell changes during pregnancy in multiple sclerosis. The repertoire was sequenced with immunoSEQ multiplex PCR; TCRdb's copy has only in-frame clones and lacks some. The table lists roughly 32,000 clones, 91% of them singletons. The chain links TRBV15 to TRBJ1-1; 8 bases map to TRBD1. The specimen was CD8+ T cells from peripheral blood mononuclear cells, collected in the second trimester of pregnancy. This receptor was taken from a female donor in good health, enrolled as a control in a pregnancy study. Here the CDR3 reads CATSLTGGYEAFF. CDR3 in DNA: TGTGCCACCAGCCTCACAGGGGGTTACGAAGCTTTCTTT.